This entry lists 27 T cell receptor beta chains sequenced from one sample in a study of blood T cell repertoires in COVID-19. Libraries were prepared by immunoSEQ multiplex PCR; TCRdb keeps only in-frame clonotypes and omits some of them. The repertoire includes 200,000 to 250,000 clones, approximately 88% of them detected once, and about 5.9% sits in the top ten. Input material: peripheral blood. These receptors were taken from a woman in her twenties or thirties with COVID-19, enrolled during active disease.

V usage is TRBV21-1 and J usage is TRBJ1-6; TRBD1, the D gene given by the table, was not confirmed from the DNA. TRBV21-1 counts as a pseudogene. This CDR3 comprises 14 residues. The CDR3 sequence is CASSKTGQSSPLHF. The CDR3 coding sequence is TGTGCCAGCAGCAAAACGGGACAGTCATCACCCCTCCACTTT.

The rearrangement joins TRBV5-1 to TRBJ1-1, with a weak D call TRBD1 (5 bases). Germline CDR1 and CDR2: SGHRS and YFSETQ. V shed 1 base and J shed 5 bases, with 6 bases lying between them. The CDR3 extends over 12 amino acids. The CDR3 DNA is TGCGCCAGCAGCTTGAAGGGGACTGAAGCTTTCTTT. Protein product: CASSLKGTEAFF.

The chain links TRBV15 to TRBJ2-6; D is unresolved. The ends were cut back, 0 bases at V and 4 bases at J, with 10 bases in the middle. Germline CDR1 is LNHNV and CDR2 is YYDKDF (reference sequence). The CDR3 runs 16 residues. CDR3: CATSRDPGTGANVLTF. CDR3 coding DNA: TGTGCCACCAGCAGAGATCCGGGTACAGGGGCCAACGTCCTGACTTTC.

J is TRBJ1-2 and V is TRBV5-1, with 9 bases identical to TRBD1. The CDR3 sequence is 13 residues long. The V and J ends lost 4 bases and 8 bases, in that order; junction bases with no gene match: 6. Germline V gives CDR1 SGHRS, CDR2 YFSETQ. CDR3 sequence: CASSQYRGQGYTF. CDR3 DNA: TGCGCCAGCAGCCAATACAGGGGGCAAGGCTACACCTTC.

The chain uses TRBV7-9 and TRBJ2-5, with D perhaps TRBD1 (5 bases). Germline lookup yields CDR1 SEHNR and CDR2 FQNEAQ (reference sequence). CDR3 size: 14 residues. Trimming left V 4 bases short and J 4 bases short, with 13 bases between. The CDR3 loop is CASSYRQFGETQYF. CDR3 DNA sequence: TGTGCCAGCAGCTACCGACAGTTCGGAGAGACCCAGTACTTC.

The V gene is TRBV5-1, the J gene TRBJ1-1, with 9 positions matching TRBD1. Germline assignment: CDR1 SGHRS and CDR2 YFSETQ. CDR3 size: 14 residues. Trimming cost V 4 bases and J 5 bases; bases outside gene matches: 6. In DNA form, the CDR3 reads TGCGCCAGCAGCGCGACAGGGGGTGGGACTGAAGCTTTCTTT. It encodes CASSATGGGTEAFF.

The chain employs TRBV6-5 and TRBJ2-7; 13 bases line up with TRBD2. J lost 2 bases, V lost 8 bases, and 3 bases had no gene match. The CDR3 is 14 residues long. Germline V gene data show CDR1 as MNHEY and CDR2 as SVGAGI. The chain's CDR3 is CASGLAGAAYEQYV. The CDR3 coding sequence is TGTGCCAGCGGACTAGCGGGAGCCGCCTACGAGCAGTACGTC.

This chain links TRBV5-1 with TRBJ1-6, with D perhaps TRBD1 (6 bases). Germline CDR1 and CDR2: SGHRS and YFSETQ. The CDR3 loop spans 15 amino acids. Deletions cut 4 bases from V and 10 bases from J, with 18 bases between. The CDR3 spells CASSPEGRGGSPLHF. CDR3 coding DNA: TGCGCCAGCAGCCCGGAGGGCAGGGGAGGGTCACCCCTCCACTTT.

V gene TRBV7-9 combines with J gene TRBJ2-2, with 8 positions matching TRBD2. The ends lost 5 bases at V and 6 bases at J; junction bases unmatched: 8. Looked up from germline, CDR1 is SEHNR and CDR2 is FQNEAQ (reference sequence). The CDR3 totals 15 residues. This chain's CDR3 is CASSPGGVNAGELFF. The CDR3 DNA reads as TGTGCCAGCAGCCCGGGGGGGGTCAACGCCGGGGAGCTGTTTTTT.

The chain is built from TRBV9 and TRBJ2-5, with D unclear. Germline values: CDR1 SGDLS, CDR2 YYNGEE. The CDR3 consists of 14 residues. V lost 0 bases and J lost 2, with 8 bases in between. CDR3 DNA sequence: TGTGCCAGCAGCGTAGGGGCTCAACAAGAGACCCAGTACTTC. Amino acids: CASSVGAQQETQYF.

The chain joins TRBV4-2 to TRBJ2-7; D is possibly TRBD2 (6 bases). The CDR3 spans 16 residues. The V gene's germline CDR1 is LGHNA and CDR2 YNFKEQ. Trimming took off 0 bases at V and 0 bases at J, with 12 bases between the two ends. CDR3 nucleotides: TGTGCCAGCAGCCAAGATGGAGGGGATAGCTCCTACGAGCAGTACTTC. Translation: CASSQDGGDSSYEQYF.

The chain recombines TRBV10-2 with TRBJ2-7; 7 bases line up with TRBD1. The CDR3 extends over 13 amino acids. V gave up 4 bases and J gave up 3 bases; unmatched junction bases: 3. Germline V CDR1 and CDR2: WSHSY, SAAADI. CDR3 nucleotide sequence: TGCGCCAGCAGTGCCGGGACAGTCTACGAGCAGTACGTC. Its protein product is CASSAGTVYEQYV.

The V and J genes are TRBV24-1 and TRBJ1-3, with no clear D. Trimming cost V 2 bases and J 0 bases, with 13 bases left between them. Germline V gene sequence: CDR1 KGHDR, CDR2 SFDVKD. The CDR3 has 17 amino acids. CDR3 DNA sequence: TGTGCCACCAGTGATTCCCGGAGAGGATCCTCTGGAAACACCATATATTTT. This sequence encodes CATSDSRRGSSGNTIYF.

Worth noting for this clone: Additional DNA sequences in this sample encode the identical CDR3. The rearrangement links TRBV5-4 to TRBJ2-6; TRBD1 matches 7 bases. The CDR3 length is 15 residues. Trimming at V came to 3 bases and at J to 0 bases, leaving 0 bases not matched to a gene. The germline gives CDR1 SGHNT, CDR2 YYREEE (reference sequence). This chain's CDR3 is CASSSGGSGANVLTF. The CDR3 nucleotides read TGTGCCAGCAGCTCAGGGGGCTCTGGGGCCAACGTCCTGACTTTC. Complete variable domain (other parts from reference TRBV5-4 and TRBJ2-6): ETGVTQSPTHLIKTRGQQVTLRCSSQSGHNTVSWYQQALGQGPQFIFQYYREEENGRGNFPPRFSGLQFPNYSSELNVNALELDDSALYLCASSSGGSGANVLTFGAGSRLTVL.

J is TRBJ1-2 and V is TRBV29-1; 9 bases line up with TRBD1. This CDR3 contains 17 residues. Germline trimming cut 6 bases from V and 7 bases from J; bases unmatched to any gene: 21. CDR1 and CDR2 from the germline V gene are SQVTM and ANQGSEA. CDR3 amino acids: CSVAPMRDRAPGGGYTF. The CDR3 DNA is TGCAGCGTGGCCCCAATGCGGGACAGGGCCCCCGGGGGTGGCTACACCTTC.

This sequence joins TRBV11-2 and TRBJ1-1, with TRBD1 as a possible D gene (6 bases). V was shortened by 5 bases and J by 0 bases, with 16 bases between the two germline ends. Germline CDR1 is SGHAT and CDR2 is FQNNGV. The CDR3 length is 16 residues. CDR3 DNA sequence: TGTGCCAGCAGCCACCCTCCGGGACATCTGAACACTGAAGCTTTCTTT. Translated, it gives CASSHPPGHLNTEAFF. The full variable domain, its missing parts supplied by reference TRBV11-2 and TRBJ1-1, is EAGVAQSPRYKIIEKRQSVAFWCNPISGHATLYWYQQILGQGPKLLIQFQNNGVVDDSQLPKDRFSAERLKGVDSTLKIQPAKLEDSAVYLCASSHPPGHLNTEAFFGQGTRLTVV.

This clone occurred a few times. The J gene is TRBJ2-7, the V gene TRBV11-2; D uncertain. V was shortened by 3 bases and J by 0 bases, with 12 bases between the two germline ends. The germline gives CDR1 SGHAT, CDR2 FQNNGV. The CDR3 consists of 15 residues. The CDR3 DNA reads as TGTGCCAGCAGCTTTTCGGTCTCAAGCTCCTACGAGCAGTACTTC. Protein product: CASSFSVSSSYEQYF.

V and J are TRBV10-3 and TRBJ2-2, with a tentative D call TRBD1 (5 bases). CDR1 is ENHRY and CDR2 is SYGVKD in the germline V gene. There are 16 residues in the CDR3. The V gene lost 7 bases and the J gene lost 7 bases, with 22 bases spanning the gap. The CDR3 protein is CAITPVGRAEVGELFF. The CDR3 DNA reads as TGTGCCATCACCCCCGTCGGCAGGGCGGAAGTCGGGGAGCTGTTTTTT.

J is TRBJ2-7 and V is TRBV27; a weak D match, TRBD1 (6 bases). The CDR3 extends over 14 amino acids. The V gene's germline CDR1 is MNHEY and CDR2 SMNVEV (reference sequence). With 2 bases removed from V and 4 bases from J, the gap between germline ends came to 12 bases. The CDR3 DNA sequence: TGTGCCAGCAGTTTAGCCCCCACAGGGTACGAGCAGTACGTC. It specifies CASSLAPTGYEQYV.

In DNA form, the CDR3 reads TGTGCCAGCAGCACCCACAGGGGATCCTACGAGCAGTACTTC. Translated, it gives CASSTHRGSYEQYF. The chain links TRBV11-2 to TRBJ2-7, with 7 bases identical to TRBD1. Germline-derived CDR1 and CDR2 are SGHAT and FQNNGV. V was pared by 5 bases and J by 1 base, with 5 bases of the junction left unmatched. The CDR3 contains 14 residues.

This clone was found once. The chain links TRBV27 to TRBJ2-7, with D unclear. The CDR3 covers 14 residues. The V end was cut by 3 bases, the J end by 2 bases, with 11 bases between. Germline CDR1 and CDR2: MNHEY and SMNVEV (reference sequence). The CDR3 here is CASSLTSAAYEQYF. The CDR3 DNA sequence: TGTGCCAGCAGTTTGACCAGTGCGGCCTACGAGCAGTACTTC.

The genes are TRBV11-3 and TRBJ2-5; TRBD2 might be the D (5 bases). The CDR3 loop spans 13 amino acids. The V end lost 3 bases, the J end lost 3 bases, and 8 bases lay between the germline ends. Germline-derived CDR1 and CDR2 are SGHNT and YENEEA. The CDR3, as DNA: TGTGCCAGCAGCTTTACGGGAAAAGAGACCCAGTACTTC. It is translated as CASSFTGKETQYF.

The chain recombines TRBV16 with TRBJ1-1; 11 bases map to TRBD1. Germline CDR1 is KGHSY and CDR2 is FQNENV. After removal of 4 bases from V and 1 base from J, the junction contained 14 bases not matched to a gene. CDR3 length: 19 residues. The CDR3 is CASSPGQGASYRSNTEAFF. The CDR3 region has the DNA TGTGCCAGCAGCCCCGGACAGGGGGCCTCATATCGGTCGAACACTGAAGCTTTCTTT.

This rearrangement joins TRBV14 to TRBJ2-7; D may be TRBD2 (7 bases). CDR3 length: 15 amino acids. V shed 4 bases and J shed 3 bases, with 16 bases lying between them. Germline-derived CDR1 and CDR2 are SGHDN and FVKESK. CDR3 sequence reads: CASSPLEGGIYEQYF. CDR3 nucleotide sequence: TGTGCCAGCAGCCCACTCGAGGGGGGGATCTACGAGCAGTACTTC.

This sequence joins TRBV10-2 and TRBJ2-7; D is uncertain. The germline gives CDR1 WSHSY, CDR2 SAAADI. V shed 0 bases and J shed 5 bases, with 8 bases lying between them. There are 13 residues in the CDR3. Written as DNA, the CDR3 is TGCGCCAGCAGTGAGTCGAGTACTCACGAGCAGTACGTC. Its protein product is CASSESSTHEQYV.

The J gene is TRBJ1-4, the V gene TRBV18; TRBD1 matches at 7 bases. The CDR3 length is 16 residues. Germline-derived CDR1 and CDR2 are KGHSH and LQKENI. V lost 2 bases to trimming and J lost 4 bases; unmatched junction nucleotides: 7. Written as DNA, the CDR3 is TGTGCCAGCTCACCAAATTCCGGGACAGTTAATGAAAAACTGTTTTTT. Translating gives CASSPNSGTVNEKLFF.

The chain combines TRBV19 with TRBJ2-2, with TRBD2 matching over 7 bases. The V and J ends lost 4 bases and 7 bases, in that order; junction bases with no gene match: 15. Germline CDR1 and CDR2: LNHDA and SQIVND (reference sequence). There are 17 residues in the CDR3. As DNA, the CDR3 is TGTGCCAGTAGTACCCCGGCCCGGACTAGGTTGATCGGGGAGCTGTTTTTT. It is translated as CASSTPARTRLIGELFF.